These 32 T cell receptor beta chains share one sample of origin, sequenced in a study of identical twins. TCRdb recomputed calls from the 5' RACE reads with MiXCR, one row per CDR3 protein. The sample yields approximately 210,000 distinct CDR3 sequences, 15% to 20% seen once. The same sample was also studied in work on T cells expressing NK-cell markers.

The specimen was CD8+ T cells sorted from blood. Every receptor here comes from a woman aged 18 to 35 in good health.

The chain has TRBV15 and TRBJ1-1, with D hard to call. Germline V gene lookup returns CDR1 LNHNV and CDR2 YYDKDF (reference sequence). There are 11 residues in the CDR3. The ends were cut back, 7 bases at V and 1 base at J, with 4 bases in the middle. CDR3 residues: CATMQNTEAFF. CDR3 nucleotides: TGTGCCACCATGCAGAACACTGAAGCTTTCTTT.

This clonotype has just a few counts. The chain has TRBV20-1 and TRBJ2-1, with 7 bases aligning to TRBD2. This CDR3 contains 16 residues. Germline V gene sequence: CDR1 DFQATT, CDR2 SNEGSKA (reference sequence). With 3 bases clipped from V and 3 bases from J, the junction kept 11 bases outside the gene matches. The CDR3 sequence is CSASEWVGGSYNEQFF. The CDR3 DNA reads TGCAGTGCTAGTGAATGGGTGGGCGGGAGCTACAATGAGCAGTTCTTC.

This clonotype turned up a few times. The chain uses TRBV4-3 and TRBJ1-2, with D tentatively TRBD1 (5 bases). CDR1 and CDR2 from the germline V gene are LGHNA and YSLEER. The CDR3 has 11 amino acids. V lost 5 bases and J 8 bases, leaving 9 bases between the germline ends. CDR3 residues: CASSDSRGYTF. The DNA of the CDR3 is TGCGCCAGCAGCGACAGTCGGGGCTACACCTTC.

CDR3 residues: CASSTGTGGDEQYF. In DNA, the CDR3 is TGTGCCAGCAGCACCGGGACAGGGGGAGACGAGCAGTACTTC. The V call is TRBV9, the J call TRBJ2-7, with 11 bases lining up with TRBD1. Germline-derived CDR1 and CDR2 are SGDLS and YYNGEE. V gave up 4 bases and J gave up 5 bases; unmatched junction bases: 5. This CDR3 region has 14 residues. Based on the CDR3 plus reference TRBV9 and TRBJ2-7, the full variable domain is DSGVTQTPKHLITATGQRVTLRCSPRSGDLSVYWYQQSLDQGLQFLIQYYNGEERAKGNILERFSAQQFPDLHSELNLSSLELGDSALYFCASSTGTGGDEQYFGPGTRLTVT.

The CDR3 DNA reads as TGTGCCACCGGGACCGCCGGGGAGCTGTTTTTT. As protein: CATGTAGELFF. The chain couples TRBV9 to TRBJ2-2; D may match TRBD1 or TRBD2 (5 bases each). This CDR3 has 11 amino acids. Germline CDR1 and CDR2: SGDLS and YYNGEE. The germline V and J ends were trimmed by 9 bases and 6 bases, with 9 bases remaining between them.

There are a few counts of this clonotype. The rearrangement uses TRBV7-9 and TRBJ2-1; 14 nucleotides agree with TRBD2. The CDR3 is 16 amino acids. Germline V gene data show CDR1 as SEHNR and CDR2 as FQNEAQ (reference sequence). V shed 5 bases and J 10 bases; nucleotides not matched to a gene: 10. The CDR3 sequence is CASSPMGLAGVREQFF. The CDR3 coding sequence is TGTGCCAGCAGCCCGATGGGACTAGCGGGAGTGAGGGAGCAGTTCTTC.

J is TRBJ2-2 and V is TRBV27, with TRBD1 identical over 9 bases. The CDR3 has 18 residues. CDR1 is MNHEY, CDR2 SMNVEV, per germline (reference sequence). V trimming: 3 bases; J trimming: 0 bases; junction bases outside the gene matches: 8. In DNA form, the CDR3 reads TGTGCCAGCAGTTTCCTCGGTGGACAGGGGACGAACACCGGGGAGCTGTTTTTT. Translated: CASSFLGGQGTNTGELFF.

This clonotype was seen more than once but under ten times. The chain carries TRBV7-9 and TRBJ2-3; TRBD1 matches at 7 bases. V was pared by 4 bases and J by 7 bases, with 8 bases of the junction left unmatched. Germline V lookup: CDR1 SEHNR, CDR2 FQNEAQ (reference sequence). The CDR3 runs 14 residues. In DNA form, the CDR3 reads TGTGCCAGCAGCTCGCCCGACAGGGACAATACGCAGTATTTT. It translates to CASSSPDRDNTQYF.

This clonotype occurred a few times. The chain is built from TRBV11-2 and TRBJ2-4, with D possibly matching TRBD2 (6 bases). This CDR3 region has 13 residues. V dropped 8 bases and J dropped 7 bases, with 15 bases sitting between them. Germline lookup yields CDR1 SGHAT and CDR2 FQNNGV. The CDR3 reads CASGPSGDNIQYF. The CDR3 nucleotides read TGTGCCAGCGGTCCGTCGGGGGATAACATTCAGTACTTC. Complete variable domain (other parts from reference TRBV11-2 and TRBJ2-4): EAGVAQSPRYKIIEKRQSVAFWCNPISGHATLYWYQQILGQGPKLLIQFQNNGVVDDSQLPKDRFSAERLKGVDSTLKIQPAKLEDSAVYLCASGPSGDNIQYFGAGTRLSVL.

This clonotype was found many times. V usage is TRBV7-3 and J usage is TRBJ2-7; D possibly corresponds to TRBD1 (6 bases). The CDR3 totals 15 residues. CDR1 is SGHTA, CDR2 FQGTGA, per germline. V dropped 5 bases and J dropped 3 bases, with 17 bases sitting between them. CDR3 nucleotides: TGTGCCAGCAGCCTCGACAGGAGCACCCGCTACGAGCAGTACTTC. Amino acids: CASSLDRSTRYEQYF.

The CDR3: CASSDALSSGSSYNEQFF. The CDR3, as DNA: TGCGCCAGCAGTGACGCCCTATCGAGCGGTAGCTCCTACAATGAGCAGTTCTTC. This sequence joins TRBV10-1 and TRBJ2-1; perhaps TRBD2 as D (5 bases). The CDR3 is 18 amino acids. The germline V gene has CDR1 WNHNN and CDR2 SYGVQD (reference sequence). Trimming shortened V by 3 bases and J by 0 bases, and 18 bases separated the two germline ends.

A few counts support this clonotype. V usage is TRBV28 and J usage is TRBJ2-1, with D perhaps TRBD1 (5 bases). CDR3 length: 16 residues. The V end lost 5 bases, the J end lost 3 bases, and 17 bases lay between the germline ends. Germline CDR1 and CDR2: MDHEN and SYDVKM. This CDR3 reads CASSASPGNLYNEQFF. CDR3 sequence (DNA): TGTGCCAGCAGTGCATCCCCAGGGAACCTCTACAATGAGCAGTTCTTC.

This clonotype came up a few times. The chain uses TRBV29-1 and TRBJ2-7, with 11 bases lining up with TRBD2. CDR1 is SQVTM, CDR2 ANQGSEA, per germline. CDR3 size: 14 residues. With V trimmed by 5 bases and J by 7 bases, 10 bases remained unmatched. CDR3 sequence (DNA): TGCAGCGTTCCCCGACTAGCGGGGTCCGGGGAGCAGTACTTC. Encoded protein: CSVPRLAGSGEQYF.

This rearrangement joins TRBV12-3 or TRBV12-4 to TRBJ2-7; TRBD1 aligns across 7 bases. The CDR3 is 15 residues long. V dropped 4 bases and J dropped 6; count of bases not matched to a gene: 12. The CDR3 nucleotides are TGTGCCAGCAGTTGGGGACAGCCTCCCTCGGGCGAGCAGTACTTC. This translates into CASSWGQPPSGEQYF.

This clonotype was seen ten or more times. This chain connects TRBV12-3 or TRBV12-4 to TRBJ1-2; D not certain. The ends were cut back, 10 bases at V and 8 bases at J, with 11 bases in the middle. The CDR3 has 10 amino acids. The CDR3 is CATLSGGYTF. The CDR3 DNA is TGTGCCACCTTAAGCGGGGGCTACACCTTC.

The sample holds a few counts of this clonotype. The chain joins TRBV7-8 to TRBJ2-5; the D call may be TRBD1 or TRBD2 (5 bases each). CDR3 size: 12 residues. Trimming cost V 5 bases and J 5 bases, with 9 bases left between them. Germline CDR1 is SGHVS and CDR2 is FQNEAQ. The chain's CDR3 is CASSPWGETQYF. In DNA form, the CDR3 reads TGTGCCAGCAGCCCCTGGGGGGAGACCCAGTACTTC.

The rearrangement links TRBV20-1 to TRBJ2-3; D remains unclear. This CDR3 has 14 residues. The germline CDR1 and CDR2 sequences are DFQATT and SNEGSKA (reference sequence). Trimming took 0 bases from V and 2 from J, leaving 9 bases between them. The CDR3 region has the DNA TGCAGTGCTAGAGATCTCGTCCTCACAGATACGCAGTATTTT. Encoded protein: CSARDLVLTDTQYF.

This clonotype was counted at least ten times. The J gene is TRBJ2-1, the V gene TRBV20-1, with a tentative D call TRBD2 (5 bases). V dropped 0 bases and J dropped 0 bases, with 12 bases sitting between them. The CDR3 loop spans 16 amino acids. CDR1 is DFQATT and CDR2 is SNEGSKA in the germline V gene (reference sequence). The CDR3 DNA follows: TGCAGTGCTAGAGATCCGGCGGGTAGCTCCTACAATGAGCAGTTCTTC. Translated: CSARDPAGSSYNEQFF.

The genes are TRBV7-9 and TRBJ2-7; 8 bases fit TRBD1. CDR3 length: 14 amino acids. Germline CDR1 reads SEHNR; CDR2 reads FQNEAQ (reference sequence). Germline trimming cut 2 bases from V and 7 bases from J; bases unmatched to any gene: 7. The CDR3 DNA reads TGTGCCAGCAGCTTATCAGGGGGCCTTGGTGAGCAGTACTTC. It is translated as CASSLSGGLGEQYF.

CDR3 DNA sequence: TGTGCCAGCAGCTTAGAGTGGGGCTCGGACAATGAGCAGTTCTTC. Translation gives CASSLEWGSDNEQFF. The rearrangement uses TRBV11-2 and TRBJ2-1, with D maybe TRBD1 (5 bases). Trimming pared 0 bases from V and 5 bases from J, leaving 11 bases between. The CDR3 runs 15 residues. Germline V gene sequence: CDR1 SGHAT, CDR2 FQNNGV.

This clonotype was counted only a few times. The chain couples TRBV6-2 or TRBV6-3 to TRBJ2-7; D gene unclear. CDR3 length: 15 amino acids. Germline CDR1 reads MNHEY; CDR2 reads SVGEGT. V shed 7 bases and J shed 7 bases, with 23 bases lying between them. The CDR3 sequence: CASISLGQTLWEQYF. For the CDR3, the DNA is TGTGCCAGCATCTCACTCGGCCAAACCCTGTGGGAGCAGTACTTC.

This clonotype was counted a few times. This chain connects TRBV6-5 to TRBJ2-5; no reliable D call. This CDR3 is 15 amino acids long. The germline V gene has CDR1 MNHEY and CDR2 SVGAGI. Trimming left V 2 bases short and J 2 bases short, with 12 bases between. For the CDR3, the DNA is TGTGCCAGCAGTTACACGGGTCTTGTTCAAGAGACCCAGTACTTC. Translated, it gives CASSYTGLVQETQYF.

This chain joins TRBV11-2 and TRBJ2-1, with 7 bases that match TRBD2. The CDR3 spans 14 residues. Germline-derived CDR1 and CDR2 are SGHAT and FQNNGV. J lost 6 bases, V lost 5 bases, and 7 bases had no gene match. The CDR3 nucleotides are TGTGCCAGCAGCCCCGGCGGGGGTTTCAATGAGCAGTTCTTC. Its translation is CASSPGGGFNEQFF.

This chain connects TRBV6-1 to TRBJ2-1, with 8 nucleotides matching TRBD2. Trimming took 5 bases from V and 0 from J; bases not matched to a gene: 9. The CDR3 is made up of 17 amino acids. Germline CDR1 MNHNS, CDR2 SASEGT. CDR3 region: CASSPPAGGRSYNEQFF. The CDR3 DNA sequence: TGTGCCAGCAGTCCCCCGGCGGGGGGACGCTCCTACAATGAGCAGTTCTTC.

Concerning this clonotype itself: This may arise from a read error, as a much more abundant clone is one base away. CDR3 DNA: TGTGCCAGCTGCTTAGTTGAGGGCCTCCCCGGGGAGCTGTTTTTT. Translating gives CASCLVEGLPGELFF. The chain combines TRBV7-8 with TRBJ2-2, with a possible D match to TRBD2 (5 bases). Germline V gives CDR1 SGHVS, CDR2 FQNEAQ. The CDR3 spans 15 residues.

The CDR3 bases are TGTGCCAGCAGTTTGGGGACGGGTGTAGGGGGCTACACCTTC. Translation gives CASSLGTGVGGYTF. The rearrangement uses TRBV27 and TRBJ1-2; a weak D match, TRBD1 (5 bases). V was shortened by 3 bases and J by 8 bases, with 16 bases between the two germline ends. Looked up from germline, CDR1 is MNHEY and CDR2 is SMNVEV (reference sequence). The CDR3 is made up of 14 amino acids.

The CDR3 region is CASSLSSGRATYEQYF. CDR3 coding DNA: TGTGCCAGCAGTTTATCAAGCGGGAGAGCGACCTACGAGCAGTACTTC. This sequence joins TRBV27 and TRBJ2-7; 8 bases map to TRBD2. This CDR3 spans 16 amino acids. Germline V lookup: CDR1 MNHEY, CDR2 SMNVEV (reference sequence). Germline trimming cut 0 bases from V and 2 bases from J; bases unmatched to any gene: 6.

This clonotype has ten or more counts. The rearrangement links TRBV29-1 to TRBJ2-3, with no clear D. This CDR3 has 12 residues. With 0 bases removed from V and 9 bases from J, the gap between germline ends came to 10 bases. Germline-derived CDR1 and CDR2 are SQVTM and ANQGSEA. The CDR3 protein is CSVEDLSGTQYF. Here the CDR3 DNA reads TGCAGCGTTGAAGATCTGTCCGGGACGCAGTATTTT.

A few counts support this clonotype. This chain joins TRBV6-1 and TRBJ1-4; D possibly corresponds to TRBD1 (6 bases). V was pared by 11 bases and J by 4 bases, with 20 bases between. Per germline, CDR1 MNHNS and CDR2 SASEGT. The CDR3 length is 15 residues. CDR3 DNA sequence: TGTGCCGGGGGGGCTGCGGCGGGGAGTAATGAAAAACTGTTTTTT. It codes for CAGGAAAGSNEKLFF.

V gene TRBV9 combines with J gene TRBJ1-1; 7 bases agree with TRBD1. CDR1 and CDR2 (germline): SGDLS, YYNGEE. Germline trimming cut 1 base from V and 5 bases from J; bases unmatched to any gene: 2. The CDR3 sequence is 13 residues long. The CDR3 is CASSVSRGTEAFF. The CDR3 DNA follows: TGTGCCAGCAGCGTATCCAGGGGGACTGAAGCTTTCTTT. Complete variable domain (other parts from reference TRBV9 and TRBJ1-1): DSGVTQTPKHLITATGQRVTLRCSPRSGDLSVYWYQQSLDQGLQFLIQYYNGEERAKGNILERFSAQQFPDLHSELNLSSLELGDSALYFCASSVSRGTEAFFGQGTRLTVV.

CDR3 sequence: CASSPRLAGGIYNEQFF. The CDR3 nucleotides are TGTGCCAGCAGCCCCCGACTAGCGGGAGGGATCTACAATGAGCAGTTCTTC. The chain is built from TRBV7-2 and TRBJ2-1; 14 positions agree with TRBD2. The CDR3 covers 17 residues. Per the germline V gene, CDR1 is SGHTA and CDR2 is FQGNSA. V was pared by 5 bases and J by 3 bases, with 6 bases of the junction left unmatched.

This clonotype was detected only a few times. The genes are TRBV6-1 and TRBJ2-5, with D perhaps matching TRBD1 (6 bases). V lost 6 bases, J lost 6 bases, and 17 bases lay in between. This CDR3 is 14 amino acids long. Germline V gene sequence: CDR1 MNHNS, CDR2 SASEGT. The CDR3 DNA follows: TGTGCCAGCAGGACCTGGGACACAGGGAAGACCCAGTACTTC. It translates to CASRTWDTGKTQYF.